This T cell receptor (beta chain) was sequenced during a study of vaccination and CD4 T cells after COVID-19. The assay that was used to sequence DNA from cultured CD4+ T cells was the Oncomine TCR Beta short-read assay. TCRdb independently ran MiXCR on the PCR reads; one entry per CDR3 protein. The sample has roughly 24,000 distinct CDR3 sequences, over 60% seen once; the top ten hold 4.5% to 6%. Treatment given: approximately nine-day PBMC culture with coronavirus spike peptide pools or control peptides (ViraFEST assay). For ViraFEST, peptide pools expanded antigen-specific T cells, after which the TCRs were sequenced. Between the trimmed V and J ends, which lost 3 bases and 7 bases, there was a span of 25 bases. The CDR3 spans 18 residues. Germline V lookup: CDR1 LGHNA, CDR2 YSLEER. This clonotype was counted a few times. Antigen: not known.

The sequenced sample consisted of CD4+ T cells from blood, cultured in vitro. The chain recombines TRBV4-3 with TRBJ1-3, with no clear D. This TCR was recovered from a human donor who had recovered from COVID-19. CDR3 residues: CASSHGIGRTALRNTIYF. The CDR3, as DNA: TGCGCCAGCAGCCATGGGATTGGACGGACCGCTCTGAGGAACACCATATATTTT.